The clone carrying this T cell receptor beta chain was recorded a few times. Its antigen remains unknown. The sample originates from a study of a mutant IDH1 vaccine in newly diagnosed glioma. As for the study in general: Onset of vaccination occurred 4-6 weeks following radiotherapy alone, or with temozolomide cycles.

TCRdb's copy holds only in-frame clones and misses some; the assay was immunoSEQ multiplex PCR. The table lists roughly 28,000 clones, 70% to 85% of them singletons. Time point reported: week 5, during vaccination. Doses comprised 300 ug of mutant IDH1 20-mer peptide each, plus topical imiquimod. This clonotype was obtained from a man aged 40-55 years with glioma. Some clones in this sample may be carry-over from other donors' samples. The starting material was PBMCs, obtained from a glioma patient whose treatment included an IDH1 peptide vaccine.

CDR3 amino acids: CASRSGRAVAQETQYF. The CDR3 coding sequence is TGCGCCAGCAGGAGCGGCAGAGCCGTCGCTCAAGAGACCCAGTACTTC. The genes are TRBV5-1 and TRBJ2-5; D possibly corresponds to TRBD2 (5 bases). The CDR3 has 16 residues. Trimming removed 5 bases at V and 2 bases at J, with 19 bases between. Germline V gene lookup returns CDR1 SGHRS and CDR2 YFSETQ.